The present T cell receptor (beta chain) was sequenced within a study of cytomegalovirus exposure and HLA in healthy donors. Germline V CDR1 and CDR2: MDHEN, SYDVKM. This CDR3 has 14 residues. J was trimmed by 4 bases and V by 10 bases; bases with no gene match: 11. On this clone: Antigen unknown.

It was with 60 Vbeta and 13 Jbeta primers that the PCR ran. TCRdb keeps only in-frame clones here, not all; method: immunoSEQ multiplex PCR. Of 150,000 to 180,000 clones listed, more than 70% were seen once; the top ten hold roughly 5.3%. The study, taken as a whole, reports: What a later analysis reportedly showed was that an Asian-associated ancestry cluster had fewer N-insertions than the approximately 670-donor mean. For cytomegalovirus status, the classifier reportedly gave diagnoses with high specificity and sensitivity. Excluded were some V segments that proved indistinguishable, including TRBV6-2 and TRBV6-3.

This chain links TRBV28 with TRBJ1-2, with 8 bases aligning to TRBD1. The clonotype originates from a middle-aged woman in good health and CMV-seropositive. Sample: PBMCs. Here the CDR3 DNA reads TGTGCCACCCTTCAGGGGGCTGGACGCTATGGCTACACCTTC. It specifies CATLQGAGRYGYTF.